Below, one TCR beta chain is given with its context. Its antigen remains unknown. The sample comes from a study of brain metastases from non-small cell lung cancer. Using immunoSEQ multiplex PCR, the repertoire was profiled, and TCRdb retains in-frame clones only, with some absent. This table has 660 or so clones, over 85% appearing once. The study's findings and limits: Compared with their matched primary tumors, approximately 60% of brain metastases showed expanded T-cell clones.

CDR3 length equals 18 residues. The TCR was taken from a donor aged 40 or over with non-small cell lung cancer. Specimen: primary lung tumor tissue. The genes are TRBV21-1 and TRBJ1-1; TRBD1, the D gene given by the table, was not confirmed from the DNA. TRBV21-1 is tagged as a pseudogene. DNA for the CDR3: TGTGCCAGCAGCAAAGTCCGGGACAGGGAATCTCCGAACACTGAAGCTTTCTTT. Translation gives CASSKVRDRESPNTEAFF.